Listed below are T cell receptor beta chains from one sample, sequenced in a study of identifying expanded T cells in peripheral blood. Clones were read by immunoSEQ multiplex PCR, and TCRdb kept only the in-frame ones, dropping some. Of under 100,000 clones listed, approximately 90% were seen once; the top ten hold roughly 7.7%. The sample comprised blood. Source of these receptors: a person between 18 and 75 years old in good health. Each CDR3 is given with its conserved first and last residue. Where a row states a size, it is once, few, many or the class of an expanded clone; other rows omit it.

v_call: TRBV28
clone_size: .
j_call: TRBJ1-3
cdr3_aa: CASSPGSGISGNTIYF

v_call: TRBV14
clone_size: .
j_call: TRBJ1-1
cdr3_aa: CASSLLPGQLNTEAFF

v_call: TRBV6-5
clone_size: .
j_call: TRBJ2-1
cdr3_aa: CASSYSDIQGEQFF

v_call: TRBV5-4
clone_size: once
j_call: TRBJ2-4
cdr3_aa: CASSWGTGLAKNIQYF

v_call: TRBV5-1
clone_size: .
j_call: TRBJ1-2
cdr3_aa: CASSQDVNYGYTF

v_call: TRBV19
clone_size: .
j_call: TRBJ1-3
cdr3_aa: CASSIDPNRNTIYF

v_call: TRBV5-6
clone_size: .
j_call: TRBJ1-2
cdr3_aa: CASSVEAGGVPDVRGGYTF

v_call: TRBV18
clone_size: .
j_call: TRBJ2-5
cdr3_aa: CASSRLAGVGGQETQYF

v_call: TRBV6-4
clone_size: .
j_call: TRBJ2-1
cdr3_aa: CASSRTSFEDNEQFF

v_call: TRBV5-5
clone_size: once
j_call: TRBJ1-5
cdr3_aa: CASSLVGQGAGNQPQHF

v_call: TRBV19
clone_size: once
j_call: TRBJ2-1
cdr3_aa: CASSIPRANNEQFF

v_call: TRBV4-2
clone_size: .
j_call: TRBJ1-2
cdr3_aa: CASSQGTGTGGHGYTF

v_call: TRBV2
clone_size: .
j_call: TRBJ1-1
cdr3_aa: CASHAGSDTEAFF

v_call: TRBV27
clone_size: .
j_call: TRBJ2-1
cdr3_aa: CASSYYNEQFF

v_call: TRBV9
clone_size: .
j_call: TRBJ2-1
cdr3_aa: CASSVARDQSYNEQFF

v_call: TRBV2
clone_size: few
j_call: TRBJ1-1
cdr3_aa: CASSETVMNTEAFF

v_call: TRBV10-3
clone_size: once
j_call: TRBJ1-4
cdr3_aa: CAISESMRQGEKLFF

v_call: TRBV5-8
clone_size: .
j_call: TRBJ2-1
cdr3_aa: CASSSDGSSYNEQFF

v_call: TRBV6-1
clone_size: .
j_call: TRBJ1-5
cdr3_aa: CASSTPGVGNQPQHF

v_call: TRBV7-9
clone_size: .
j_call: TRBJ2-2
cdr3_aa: CASSARLAGTGELFF

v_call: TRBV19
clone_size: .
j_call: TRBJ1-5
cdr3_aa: CASSNTRTGSPYNQPQHF

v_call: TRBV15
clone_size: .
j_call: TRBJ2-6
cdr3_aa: CATSRTTGLVRTGANVLTF